This TCR beta chain was captured by sequencing in a study of monozygotic twins with inflammatory bowel disease. This CDR3 region has 14 residues. Germline V gene lookup returns CDR1 SGDLS and CDR2 YYNGEE. A word on this clonotype: The antigen remains undetermined.

The study's findings and limits: Relative clonotype sharing with others was diminished in IBD patients versus healthy twins, particularly with disease activity. The study found lower TCRbeta diversity (inverse Simpson) in IBD patients than in healthy co-twins.

From its re-call of the 5' RACE reads, TCRdb lists each CDR3 protein once, without DNA. Its table records under 350,000 distinct CDR3 sequences. This TCR came from a human donor with ulcerative colitis or Crohn's disease, or a healthy co-twin of an affected twin (not recorded which). The chain uses TRBV9 and TRBJ1-4; the D gene TCRdb calls, TRBD1, cannot be checked with no DNA. Material for sequencing was blood. This CDR3 is CASSPGQPNEKLFF.